This TCR beta chain was profiled in a study of T cell changes during pregnancy in multiple sclerosis (dated by TCRdb to between 2018 and 2021). Regarding the study in general: Changes in the T cell repertoire over the course of pregnancy were examined in this study in women with multiple sclerosis.

Reading the germline V gene (reference sequence) gives CDR1 GTSNPN and CDR2 SVGIG. V is reduced by 2 bases and J by 6 bases, leaving a spacing of 4 bases between them. The CDR3 covers 10 residues, taking in both the cysteine and the phenylalanine. Only the CDR3 portion is preserved as DNA: 30 bases, with reading frame beginning at the first base. This clone has only a few counts. Its antigen has not been determined. Base-call qualities are not available, and no considerably larger clone is one nucleotide away. The library was produced with the immunoSEQ multiplex PCR assay. TCRdb re-hosts the immuneACCESS table, in-frame sequences only. Its copies lack some clones; in the studies checked, an unresolved V gene accounts for under half of them, and the cause for the rest is not known. Present in this sample are roughly 76,000 clones, nearly 95% of which were seen just once. 0.29% of the sample is in the top ten clones.

The source was CD4+ T cells from peripheral blood mononuclear cells, collected after pregnancy. The receptor was derived from a female donor with multiple sclerosis, enrolled in a pregnancy study. The chain was built from TRBV30 and TRBJ1-1, with the D gene not clear enough to name. The CDR3 is CAWSRAEAFF. At the DNA level, the sequence is TGTGCCTGGAGTCGGGCTGAAGCTTTCTTT. The reference TRBV30 and TRBJ1-1 proteins fill in what lies around the CDR3, so the full variable domain reads SQTIHQWPATLVQPVGSPLSLECTVEGTSNPNLYWYRQAAGRGLQLLFYSVGIGQISSEVPQNLSASRPQDRQFILSSKKLLLSDSGFYLCAWSRAEAFFGQGTRLTVV.